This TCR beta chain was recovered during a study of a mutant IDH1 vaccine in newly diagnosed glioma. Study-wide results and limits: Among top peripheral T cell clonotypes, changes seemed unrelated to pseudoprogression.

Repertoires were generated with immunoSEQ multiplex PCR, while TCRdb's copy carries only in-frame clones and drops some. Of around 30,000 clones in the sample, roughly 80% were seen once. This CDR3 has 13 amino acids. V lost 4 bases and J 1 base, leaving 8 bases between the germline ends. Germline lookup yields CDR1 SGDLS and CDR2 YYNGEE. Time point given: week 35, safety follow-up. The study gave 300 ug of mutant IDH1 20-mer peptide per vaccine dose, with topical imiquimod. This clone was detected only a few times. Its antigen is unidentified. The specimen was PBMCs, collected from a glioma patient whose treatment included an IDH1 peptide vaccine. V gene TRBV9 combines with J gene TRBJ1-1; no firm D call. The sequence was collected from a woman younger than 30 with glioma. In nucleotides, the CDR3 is TGTGCCAGCAGCCCTTCAGGGAACACTGAAGCTTTCTTT. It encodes CASSPSGNTEAFF. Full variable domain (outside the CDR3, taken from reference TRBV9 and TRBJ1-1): DSGVTQTPKHLITATGQRVTLRCSPRSGDLSVYWYQQSLDQGLQFLIQYYNGEERAKGNILERFSAQQFPDLHSELNLSSLELGDSALYFCASSPSGNTEAFFGQGTRLTVV.